This T cell receptor beta chain was obtained from a study of T-cell reconstitution after alpha-beta-depleted transplantation in children. The TCRbeta library was prepared with unique molecular identifiers. MiXCR, applied by TCRdb to the PCR reads, yields one record per CDR3 protein. This sample has some 200,000 distinct CDR3 sequences, with 13% to 15% found just once. This clonotype was detected many times. Sequenced material: PBMCs from the stem cell graft donor, taken from the stem cell graft. This TCR derives from a human donor who donated a stem cell graft to a child with acute lymphoblastic leukemia.

CDR3 in DNA: TGCAGTGCTAGACGCCGGTTAGATGAGCAGTTCTTC. It specifies CSARRRLDEQFF. The chain joins TRBV20-1 to TRBJ2-1, with D hard to call. In germline, CDR1 is DFQATT, CDR2 SNEGSKA (reference sequence). V lost 2 bases and J 8 bases, leaving 10 bases between the germline ends. The CDR3 is 12 residues long.